The 19 T cell receptor beta chains below come from one sample, sequenced in a study of T cell repertoires in cytomegalovirus infection. Using its own MiXCR run on the reads, TCRdb lists one record per CDR3 protein. The repertoire holds more than 140,000 distinct CDR3 sequences, with under 8% as singletons. The sequencing sample was made of PBMCs. These receptors all stem from a human donor in good health (CMV status not recorded). Some clones in this sample may be carry-over from other donors' samples.

Many counts were recorded for this clonotype. CDR3: CASSLGEAGQGHGYTF. The CDR3 DNA reads TGTGCCAGCAGCTTAGGAGAGGCGGGACAGGGACATGGCTACACCTTC. This rearrangement joins TRBV7-2 to TRBJ1-2, with 9 bases matching TRBD1. The junction had 9 bases not matched to a gene; V was cut back by 1 base and J by 6 bases. The V gene's germline CDR1 is SGHTA and CDR2 FQGNSA. This CDR3 is 16 amino acids long. The full variable domain, rest sourced from reference TRBV7-2 and TRBJ1-2, is GAGVSQSPSNKVTEKGKDVELRCDPISGHTALYWYRQSLGQGLEFLIYFQGNSAPDKSGLPSDRFSAERTGGSVSTLTIQRTQQEDSAVYLCASSLGEAGQGHGYTFGSGTRLTVV.

This clonotype was seen only a few times. This chain uses TRBV20-1 with TRBJ2-7; TRBD2 matches 10 bases. V lost 4 bases and J lost 6; bases outside the gene matches: 9. The germline gives CDR1 DFQATT, CDR2 SNEGSKA (reference sequence). The CDR3 covers 14 residues. CDR3 loop: CSATSGGARSEQYF. The CDR3 region has the DNA TGCAGTGCTACCAGCGGGGGGGCCCGAAGCGAGCAGTACTTC.

This clonotype has ten or more counts. J is TRBJ2-3 and V is TRBV12-3 or TRBV12-4, with a weak D call TRBD2 (5 bases). This CDR3 comprises 13 residues. Trimming took 3 bases from V and 5 from J, leaving 9 bases between them. The CDR3 loop reads CASSFAAGDTQYF. In DNA, the CDR3 is TGTGCCAGCAGTTTTGCGGCGGGAGATACGCAGTATTTT.

This clonotype was detected only once. A much larger clone is a single base away; this may be a read error. The CDR3 carries no conserved terminal phenylalanine or tryptophan, so it likely arises from a read error. This chain links TRBV7-9 with TRBJ2-2, with D hard to call. V lost 2 bases, J lost 4 bases, and 8 bases lay in between. The CDR3 has 14 amino acids. Per germline, CDR1 SEHNR and CDR2 FQNEAQ (reference sequence). The chain's CDR3 is CASSLISFTGELFV. The CDR3, as DNA: TGTGCCAGCAGCTTAATTTCTTTCACCGGGGAGCTGTTTGTT.

This clonotype was recorded many times. J is TRBJ2-1 and V is TRBV19, with D perhaps TRBD1 (5 bases). Trimming stripped 5 bases from V and 1 base from J, with 9 bases between. The CDR3 runs 14 residues. CDR1 LNHDA and CDR2 SQIVND come from the germline V gene (reference sequence). CDR3 sequence (DNA): TGTGCCAGTAGTGGCCAGGGTTCCTACAATGAGCAGTTCTTC. Its translation is CASSGQGSYNEQFF.

CDR3 coding DNA: TGTGCCAGCAGCGATTCTCCGGGACGCAGTTTGAATTCACCCCTCCACTTT. Protein product: CASSDSPGRSLNSPLHF. V is TRBV12-3 or TRBV12-4 and J is TRBJ1-6; TRBD1 might be the D (5 bases). Trimming left V 6 bases short and J 7 bases short, with 22 bases between. The CDR3 runs 17 residues.

This clonotype showed up many times. This chain links TRBV12-3 or TRBV12-4 with TRBJ1-1; unclear D gene. This CDR3 comprises 14 residues. The ends were cut back, 6 bases at V and 0 bases at J, with 11 bases in the middle. The CDR3 reads CASSQGGLNTEAFF. CDR3 nucleotides: TGTGCCAGCAGCCAAGGAGGACTGAACACTGAAGCTTTCTTT.

In its sample, this clonotype was seen many times. The CDR3 bases are TGCGCCAGCAGTGCTGGAGCGGAGGGCTACGAGCAGTACTTC. This gives the protein CASSAGAEGYEQYF. The V gene is TRBV10-1, the J gene TRBJ2-7, with D possibly TRBD2 on 6 matching bases. The CDR3 is made up of 14 amino acids. CDR1 WNHNN and CDR2 SYGVQD come from the germline V gene (reference sequence). Trimming left V 4 bases short and J 3 bases short, with 13 bases between.

This clonotype was observed many times. The chain has TRBV12-3 or TRBV12-4 and TRBJ2-7, with 9 bases aligning to TRBD1. The ends lost 5 bases at V and 0 bases at J; junction bases unmatched: 2. This CDR3 spans 14 amino acids. The CDR3 spells CASSPQGASYEQYF. In nucleotides, the CDR3 is TGTGCCAGCAGTCCACAGGGGGCCTCCTACGAGCAGTACTTC.

This clonotype was detected ten times or more. The V gene is TRBV19, the J gene TRBJ1-2; 10 bases match TRBD1. The length of the CDR3 is 14 residues. V shed 4 bases and J 4 bases; nucleotides not matched to a gene: 3. CDR1 is LNHDA and CDR2 is SQIVND in the germline V gene (reference sequence). For the CDR3, the DNA is TGTGCCAGTAGTACGACAGGGGGCTCCTATGGCTACACCTTC. Translation gives CASSTTGGSYGYTF.

This clonotype was counted many times. The chain links TRBV27 to TRBJ1-1, with D perhaps matching TRBD1 (5 bases). The germline gives CDR1 MNHEY, CDR2 SMNVEV (reference sequence). The CDR3 runs to 13 residues. V dropped 2 bases and J dropped 6 bases, with 10 bases sitting between them. For the CDR3, the DNA is TGTGCCAGCAGTTTAAGGGGCAGGGCTGAAGCTTTCTTT. Its protein product is CASSLRGRAEAFF.

This clonotype showed up many times. The genes are TRBV6-2 or TRBV6-3 and TRBJ1-2; D is unclear. V dropped 2 bases and J dropped 3 bases, with 10 bases sitting between them. Per the germline V gene, CDR1 is MNHEY and CDR2 is SVGEGT. CDR3 length: 14 residues. In nucleotides, the CDR3 is TGTGCCAGCAGTTACGAGGAAGGCCACTATGGCTACACCTTC. It translates to CASSYEEGHYGYTF.

This clonotype was seen ten or more times. This chain joins TRBV28 and TRBJ2-4, with D perhaps given as TRBD1 or TRBD2 (5 bases each). This CDR3 is 15 amino acids long. Germline V CDR1 and CDR2: MDHEN, SYDVKM. V lost 4 bases and J lost 7, with 17 bases in between. The CDR3 region is CASSSRDGWQNIQYF. The CDR3 bases are TGTGCCAGCAGTTCACGGGACGGGTGGCAGAACATTCAGTACTTC.

This clonotype appeared many times. This chain joins TRBV7-2 and TRBJ1-6; 7 bases are a match to TRBD1. The ends lost 4 bases at V and 0 bases at J; junction bases unmatched: 15. The CDR3 is 20 amino acids. Germline V gene sequence: CDR1 SGHTA, CDR2 FQGNSA. CDR3 loop: CASSSPPRQGSSSYNSPLHF. CDR3 DNA sequence: TGTGCCAGCAGCTCCCCACCGAGACAGGGCTCCAGCTCCTATAATTCACCCCTCCACTTT. Combining the CDR3 with reference TRBV7-2 and TRBJ1-6 gives the whole variable domain GAGVSQSPSNKVTEKGKDVELRCDPISGHTALYWYRQSLGQGLEFLIYFQGNSAPDKSGLPSDRFSAERTGGSVSTLTIQRTQQEDSAVYLCASSSPPRQGSSSYNSPLHFGNGTRLTVT.

This clonotype appeared many times. The chain carries TRBV28 and TRBJ1-5; weak D call: TRBD1 (6 bases). Germline assignment: CDR1 MDHEN and CDR2 SYDVKM. The CDR3 runs 14 residues. The V and J ends lost 3 bases and 3 bases respectively, with 9 bases between them. CDR3 nucleotides: TGTGCCAGCAGTTTCAGGGGATTCAATCAGCCCCAGCATTTT. Its protein product is CASSFRGFNQPQHF.

This clonotype was picked up many times. The V call is TRBV7-2, the J call TRBJ1-3; TRBD1 matches 7 bases. J gave up 3 bases and V 3 bases, and 5 bases lay outside the gene matches. Per the germline V gene, CDR1 is SGHTA and CDR2 is FQGNSA. The CDR3 is 15 amino acids. The CDR3 spells CASSLQGGYGNTIYF. In DNA, the CDR3 is TGTGCCAGCAGCTTGCAGGGGGGGTATGGAAACACCATATATTTT.

This clonotype has at least ten counts. This chain uses TRBV6-5 with TRBJ1-1; D not resolved. This CDR3 has 12 residues. Per the germline V gene, CDR1 is MNHEY and CDR2 is SVGAGI. V dropped 11 bases and J dropped 5 bases, with 15 bases sitting between them. The CDR3 loop reads CAVEGLGTEAFF. The CDR3 DNA reads TGTGCCGTAGAAGGGTTGGGGACTGAAGCTTTCTTT.

In this sample, this clonotype turned up many times. The rearrangement links TRBV7-8 to TRBJ2-7; the match to TRBD1 covers 10 bases. There are 16 residues in the CDR3. From germline, CDR1 is SGHVS and CDR2 FQNEAQ. With V trimmed by 1 base and J by 3 bases, 6 bases remained unmatched. The CDR3 spells CASSLGGGQGFYEQYF. In nucleotides, the CDR3 is TGTGCCAGCAGCTTAGGAGGGGGACAGGGGTTCTACGAGCAGTACTTC.

This chain joins TRBV5-1 and TRBJ1-2, with D perhaps TRBD1 (5 bases). The germline V gene encodes CDR1 SGHRS and CDR2 YFSETQ. V shed 2 bases and J shed 2 bases, with 10 bases lying between them. This CDR3 is 14 amino acids long. In DNA form, the CDR3 reads TGCGCCAGCAGCTTTCAAGGGGCCAACTATGGCTACACCTTC. This encodes CASSFQGANYGYTF.